This TCR beta chain comes out of a study of radiation and T cells in renal cell carcinoma (dated by TCRdb to 2019 to 2021). For the wider study: In total, fewer than 55 samples underwent TCR beta sequencing: some 25 tumors plus 27 peripheral blood samples. The final blood draw took place at 4 weeks after radiation, the same time as nephrectomy. Across all 50 or so samples, 4 million or so unique CDR3 nucleotide sequences encoding 2.5 million to 3 million unique CDR3 amino acid sequences were identified.

TCR beta libraries were generated from genomic DNA with the immunoSEQ kit, following the manufacturer's recommendations. Library preparation used a first multiplex PCR with proprietary primers, then a second PCR adding unique barcodes, with bead cleanups after each round. Each sample batch included a kit-provided positive control reaction and a negative control reaction. The final libraries underwent checking on an Agilent 4200 TapeStation D1000 ScreenTape, volumetric pooling, and quantification by qPCR. An Illumina NextSeq500 fitted with a MidOutput 150-cycle cartridge performed the sequencing, running 156 Read1 cycles and 15 Index1 cycles with the kit's custom primers. The pooled library was loaded at 0.95 to 1 pM, with an approximately 20% PhiX control spiked in. The published analysis was carried out like this. Vendor-processed data were analyzed in R, with a clonotype defined as all T cells sharing the same CDR3 nucleotide sequence. In the clone abundance analyses, frequencies were normalized to the 10,000 most abundant clones in each sample. Public T cell clones, which averaged fewer than five per sample, were removed prior to analysis. Tumor-enriched clonotypes and baseline blood-enriched clonotypes were defined as those with an abundance difference of at least 32-fold between compartments. A beta-binomial differential abundance model was applied to find clonotypes that expanded or contracted between blood time points. The Baroni-Urbani and Buser coefficient was used to measure tumor-blood repertoire similarity, and groups were compared with two-tailed Wilcoxon tests in R. TCRdb limited this immuneACCESS table to in-frame rearrangements with V and J called. A share of clones is missing; checked studies link under half to unresolved V genes, and the rest is unexplained. V, J and clone size were drawn from that table, and D and trimming were deduced from the DNA. The sample includes just over 95,000 clones, with 84% observed a single time. Together, the top ten hold approximately 7.8% of the sample.

Findings and caveats that apply to the study as a whole: Dynamics of the blood repertoire were not tracked past 4 weeks after treatment. Effects of radiation dose or scheduling on the TCR repertoire could not be addressed with the single-armed trial design. In blood, the top tumor clonotypes increased from baseline to 2 weeks after radiation and then shrank by 4 weeks, which suggests a temporary expansion of tumor-resident clones. Because pretreatment tumor biopsies were not available, the baseline intratumoral presence of clonotypes could not be determined.

Worth noting for this clone: Its recognized antigen is unknown. No per-base quality is available; no much larger clone lies one base away.

Interpreted using the paper, the time point label stands for: blood 4 weeks post-SBRT, at nephrectomy. Explained via the paper, the treatment or condition label denotes: 15 Gy SBRT to primary tumor, nephrectomy 4 weeks later. Samples came from a clinical trial, in which primary renal cell carcinomas received 15 Gy stereotactic body radiation therapy followed by nephrectomy 4 weeks later. To follow tumor-enriched clonotypes, peripheral blood was collected serially from radiation-treated patients at baseline and again at 2 weeks and 4 weeks after SBRT. Renal cell carcinoma with clear cell pathology was present in all patients. Genomic DNA for TCR sequencing was prepared using the QIAamp DNA Blood Mini Kit (Qiagen). Samples were included in the analyses only if all quality control checks were passed. The sequences come from blood, collected from a patient whose treatment included radiotherapy and nephrectomy. The receptor comes from a man in his 60s with renal cell carcinoma.

Here the CDR3 is given as CASSLKRTASPQETQYF. The DNA sequence reads TGTGCCAGCAGCTTAAAACGGACAGCTTCACCTCAAGAGACCCAGTACTTC. Recombination connected TRBV7-2 to TRBJ2-5; possibly the D gene is TRBD1, per 6 matching bases. From its cysteine to its phenylalanine, the CDR3 spans 17 amino acids. Solely the CDR3 DNA is kept, with 51 bases framed from the first base. The germline V gene sets CDR1 to SGHTA and CDR2 to FQGNSA. V loses 2 bases of germline sequence and J loses 2 bases, and the interval between the two ends is 18 bases. With the rest looked up from the reference TRBV7-2 and TRBJ2-5 genes rather than sequenced, the full variable domain is GAGVSQSPSNKVTEKGKDVELRCDPISGHTALYWYRQSLGQGLEFLIYFQGNSAPDKSGLPSDRFSAERTGGSVSTLTIQRTQQEDSAVYLCASSLKRTASPQETQYFGPGTRLLVL.